Listed below are T cell receptor beta chains from one sample, sequenced in a study of T-cell memory formation after mild COVID-19. Each CDR3 protein is one row after TCRdb ran MiXCR on the 5' RACE reads. The table has hundreds of thousands of distinct CDR3 sequences, approximately 29% seen once. Sequencing was done on a sample of PBMCs or a T cell subset sorted from them (not recorded which). Receptor source: an adult woman who had mild COVID-19 (a few samples of this study predate the infection). Cell type and time point are not known. CDR3s include the opening cysteine and the closing phenylalanine or tryptophan. Fields, in order: V gene, clone size, D gene, CDR3 length, J gene, CDR3 protein, CDR3 DNA. The D gene is left open where the match is weak. Clone size is given for some rows only: seen once, a few or many times, or a class if the clone is expanded.

v_call: TRBV20-1; clone_size: few; d_call: -; cdr3_length: 13; j_call: TRBJ2-2; cdr3_aa: CSATSANTGELFF; cdr3_nt: TGCAGTGCTACTAGCGCGAACACCGGGGAGCTGTTTTTT
v_call: TRBV29-1; clone_size: -; d_call: -; cdr3_length: 13; j_call: TRBJ2-2; cdr3_aa: CSVDGYGAGELFF; cdr3_nt: TGCAGCGTTGACGGTTATGGGGCCGGGGAGCTGTTTTTT
v_call: TRBV12-3/TRBV12-4; clone_size: few; d_call: -; cdr3_length: 15; j_call: TRBJ2-4; cdr3_aa: CASSDRTLAKNIQYF; cdr3_nt: TGTGCCAGCAGTGACAGGACACTAGCCAAAAACATTCAGTACTTC
v_call: TRBV4-1; clone_size: few; d_call: -; cdr3_length: 16; j_call: TRBJ2-4; cdr3_aa: CASSQGDTVAKNIQYF; cdr3_nt: TGCGCCAGCAGCCAAGGGGACACTGTAGCCAAAAACATTCAGTACTTC
v_call: TRBV18; clone_size: -; d_call: TRBD2; cdr3_length: 15; j_call: TRBJ2-5; cdr3_aa: CASALAGQTGETQYF; cdr3_nt: TGTGCCAGCGCTTTAGCGGGACAAACGGGTGAGACCCAGTACTTC
v_call: TRBV7-9; clone_size: -; d_call: -; cdr3_length: 15; j_call: TRBJ1-3; cdr3_aa: CASMVGPDSGNTIYF; cdr3_nt: TGTGCCAGCATGGTGGGTCCAGACTCTGGAAACACCATATATTTT
v_call: TRBV6-6; clone_size: -; d_call: -; cdr3_length: 12; j_call: TRBJ2-5; cdr3_aa: CATARGQETQYF; cdr3_nt: TGTGCCACCGCGAGGGGCCAAGAGACCCAGTACTTC
v_call: TRBV5-6; clone_size: few; d_call: -; cdr3_length: 13; j_call: TRBJ2-3; cdr3_aa: CASSLKSTDTQYF; cdr3_nt: TGTGCCAGCAGCTTGAAAAGCACAGATACGCAGTATTTT
v_call: TRBV20-1; clone_size: -; d_call: -; cdr3_length: 13; j_call: TRBJ1-2; cdr3_aa: CSATDNPGGGYTF; cdr3_nt: TGCAGTGCGACGGACAACCCTGGGGGAGGCTACACCTTC
v_call: TRBV7-9; clone_size: few; d_call: TRBD2; cdr3_length: 13; j_call: TRBJ2-1; cdr3_aa: CASSFSGSNEQFF; cdr3_nt: TGTGCCAGCAGCTTTAGCGGGAGCAATGAGCAGTTCTTC
v_call: TRBV6-2/TRBV6-3; clone_size: few; d_call: -; cdr3_length: 15; j_call: TRBJ2-7; cdr3_aa: CASSYGGTASYEQYF; cdr3_nt: TGTGCCAGCAGTTACGGAGGGACGGCTTCCTACGAGCAGTACTTC
v_call: TRBV20-1; clone_size: few; d_call: TRBD2; cdr3_length: 15; j_call: TRBJ2-1; cdr3_aa: CSAAGTSGRENEQFF; cdr3_nt: TGCAGTGCAGCCGGGACTAGCGGCAGGGAAAATGAGCAGTTCTTC
v_call: TRBV21-1; clone_size: -; d_call: -; cdr3_length: 15; j_call: TRBJ1-1; cdr3_aa: CASSPGQGGFAEAFF; cdr3_nt: TGTGCCAGCAGCCCGGGACAGGGAGGGTTCGCTGAAGCTTTCTTT
v_call: TRBV7-9; clone_size: -; d_call: -; cdr3_length: 10; j_call: TRBJ1-5; cdr3_aa: CASSLGAQHF; cdr3_nt: TGTGCCAGCAGCTTAGGGGCCCAGCATTTT
v_call: TRBV3-1; clone_size: -; d_call: -; cdr3_length: 13; j_call: TRBJ2-3; cdr3_aa: CASSRPGTDTQYF; cdr3_nt: TGTGCCAGCAGCCGTCCAGGCACAGATACGCAGTATTTT
v_call: TRBV9; clone_size: few; d_call: TRBD2; cdr3_length: 16; j_call: TRBJ2-2; cdr3_aa: CASSGRLAGNTGELFF; cdr3_nt: TGTGCCAGCAGCGGTAGACTAGCGGGGAACACCGGGGAGCTGTTTTTT
v_call: TRBV7-6; clone_size: -; d_call: -; cdr3_length: 14; j_call: TRBJ2-1; cdr3_aa: CASSLAQLGNEQFF; cdr3_nt: TGTGCCAGCAGCTTAGCCCAACTCGGGAATGAGCAGTTCTTC
v_call: TRBV20-1; clone_size: -; d_call: -; cdr3_length: 15; j_call: TRBJ2-2; cdr3_aa: CSAKPLGDFTGELFF; cdr3_nt: TGCAGTGCTAAGCCCCTCGGGGACTTCACCGGGGAGCTGTTTTTT
v_call: TRBV12-3/TRBV12-4; clone_size: few; d_call: TRBD2; cdr3_length: 16; j_call: TRBJ2-1; cdr3_aa: CASRPSAGGSYNEQFF; cdr3_nt: TGTGCCAGCAGGCCTTCAGCGGGAGGGTCCTACAATGAGCAGTTCTTC
v_call: TRBV6-5; clone_size: few; d_call: TRBD2; cdr3_length: 15; j_call: TRBJ2-6; cdr3_aa: CASHRGGSGANVLTF; cdr3_nt: TGTGCCAGCCACCGGGGGGGCTCTGGGGCCAACGTCCTGACTTTC
v_call: TRBV13; clone_size: -; d_call: -; cdr3_length: 14; j_call: TRBJ2-7; cdr3_aa: CASSLGQGGAEQYF; cdr3_nt: TGTGCCAGCAGCTTAGGACAGGGAGGAGCCGAGCAGTACTTC
v_call: TRBV29-1; clone_size: -; d_call: -; cdr3_length: 14; j_call: TRBJ1-1; cdr3_aa: CSVEVGVAYTEAFF; cdr3_nt: TGCAGCGTTGAAGTTGGAGTAGCCTACACTGAAGCTTTCTTT
v_call: TRBV4-1; clone_size: -; d_call: -; cdr3_length: 16; j_call: TRBJ1-1; cdr3_aa: CASSQDGLGGSTEAFF; cdr3_nt: TGCGCCAGCAGCCAAGATGGGCTAGGGGGAAGCACTGAAGCTTTCTTT
v_call: TRBV27; clone_size: few; d_call: -; cdr3_length: 14; j_call: TRBJ2-7; cdr3_aa: CASSGKNRGGEQYF; cdr3_nt: TGTGCCAGCAGTGGGAAGAACAGGGGAGGCGAGCAGTACTTC
v_call: TRBV29-1; clone_size: -; d_call: -; cdr3_length: 13; j_call: TRBJ2-2; cdr3_aa: CSVVGDGTGELFF; cdr3_nt: TGCAGCGTTGTAGGGGATGGCACCGGGGAGCTGTTTTTT
v_call: TRBV29-1; clone_size: few; d_call: -; cdr3_length: 12; j_call: TRBJ1-3; cdr3_aa: CSVLKLGNTIYF; cdr3_nt: TGCAGCGTTTTGAAGTTGGGAAACACCATATATTTT
v_call: TRBV5-1; clone_size: -; d_call: -; cdr3_length: 15; j_call: TRBJ2-1; cdr3_aa: CASNKDGGKVNEQFF; cdr3_nt: TGCGCCAGCAACAAGGATGGGGGTAAAGTCAATGAGCAGTTCTTC
v_call: TRBV7-8; clone_size: many; d_call: TRBD1; cdr3_length: 14; j_call: TRBJ2-7; cdr3_aa: CASSPDRVGYEQYF; cdr3_nt: TGTGCCAGCAGCCCAGACAGGGTAGGGTACGAGCAGTACTTC